Below, one T cell receptor (beta chain) is given with its context. Per the study methods: Researchers report that nucleated cell counts were estimated from reference gene primer amplification. Generated by immunoSEQ multiplex PCR, the TCRdb table keeps only in-frame clones and is missing some. That table furnishes V, J and clone size, whereas the DNA furnished D and trimming. The sample holds fewer than 300,000 clones, 86% seen once. V lost 7 bases and J lost 7; bases outside the gene matches: 12. The CDR3 contains 16 residues. In germline, CDR1 is LNHDA, CDR2 SQIVND (reference sequence). The data derive from a study of blood T cell repertoires in COVID-19.

J is TRBJ2-3 and V is TRBV19, with 12 bases that match TRBD2. Sequencing was performed on peripheral blood. The sequence derives from a man aged 45-65 years with COVID-19, enrolled during active disease. The CDR3 coding sequence is TGTGCCAGTACACACTGGTCTAGCGGGGGGGCAAATACGCAGTATTTT. This gives the protein CASTHWSSGGANTQYF.